This T cell receptor (beta chain) was identified in a study of OX40 agonist ivuxolimab in advanced cancers. The wider study: Every 2 weeks, patients received ivuxolimab intravenously, dosed at 0.01 to 10 mg/kg. Broader study findings: Antigen specificity was not determined for the expanded peripheral T cells. Relative to CD4+, CD8+ T cells held more expanded clones on average. There was clonal expansion of CD4+ and CD8+ blood T cells by week 6 at 0.1 to 3.0 mg/kg.

On this clone itself: Its antigen is unknown.

TCRdb keeps only in-frame clones here, not all; method: immunoSEQ multiplex PCR. The sample has 100,000 to 130,000 clones, more than 85% seen once. V dropped 2 bases and J dropped 4; count of bases not matched to a gene: 2. The germline V gene encodes CDR1 ENHRY and CDR2 SYGVKD. The CDR3 length is 15 residues. The clonotype comes from an adult with an advanced solid tumor such as melanoma, head and neck, liver or kidney cancer. The sample here was CD4+ or CD8+ T cells sorted from blood, taken in a trial of the OX40 agonist ivuxolimab. The chain links TRBV10-3 to TRBJ1-5; 10 bases fit TRBD1. The CDR3 region is CAISEDRGQNQPQHF. As DNA, the CDR3 is TGTGCCATCAGTGAGGACAGGGGGCAGAATCAGCCCCAGCATTTT.